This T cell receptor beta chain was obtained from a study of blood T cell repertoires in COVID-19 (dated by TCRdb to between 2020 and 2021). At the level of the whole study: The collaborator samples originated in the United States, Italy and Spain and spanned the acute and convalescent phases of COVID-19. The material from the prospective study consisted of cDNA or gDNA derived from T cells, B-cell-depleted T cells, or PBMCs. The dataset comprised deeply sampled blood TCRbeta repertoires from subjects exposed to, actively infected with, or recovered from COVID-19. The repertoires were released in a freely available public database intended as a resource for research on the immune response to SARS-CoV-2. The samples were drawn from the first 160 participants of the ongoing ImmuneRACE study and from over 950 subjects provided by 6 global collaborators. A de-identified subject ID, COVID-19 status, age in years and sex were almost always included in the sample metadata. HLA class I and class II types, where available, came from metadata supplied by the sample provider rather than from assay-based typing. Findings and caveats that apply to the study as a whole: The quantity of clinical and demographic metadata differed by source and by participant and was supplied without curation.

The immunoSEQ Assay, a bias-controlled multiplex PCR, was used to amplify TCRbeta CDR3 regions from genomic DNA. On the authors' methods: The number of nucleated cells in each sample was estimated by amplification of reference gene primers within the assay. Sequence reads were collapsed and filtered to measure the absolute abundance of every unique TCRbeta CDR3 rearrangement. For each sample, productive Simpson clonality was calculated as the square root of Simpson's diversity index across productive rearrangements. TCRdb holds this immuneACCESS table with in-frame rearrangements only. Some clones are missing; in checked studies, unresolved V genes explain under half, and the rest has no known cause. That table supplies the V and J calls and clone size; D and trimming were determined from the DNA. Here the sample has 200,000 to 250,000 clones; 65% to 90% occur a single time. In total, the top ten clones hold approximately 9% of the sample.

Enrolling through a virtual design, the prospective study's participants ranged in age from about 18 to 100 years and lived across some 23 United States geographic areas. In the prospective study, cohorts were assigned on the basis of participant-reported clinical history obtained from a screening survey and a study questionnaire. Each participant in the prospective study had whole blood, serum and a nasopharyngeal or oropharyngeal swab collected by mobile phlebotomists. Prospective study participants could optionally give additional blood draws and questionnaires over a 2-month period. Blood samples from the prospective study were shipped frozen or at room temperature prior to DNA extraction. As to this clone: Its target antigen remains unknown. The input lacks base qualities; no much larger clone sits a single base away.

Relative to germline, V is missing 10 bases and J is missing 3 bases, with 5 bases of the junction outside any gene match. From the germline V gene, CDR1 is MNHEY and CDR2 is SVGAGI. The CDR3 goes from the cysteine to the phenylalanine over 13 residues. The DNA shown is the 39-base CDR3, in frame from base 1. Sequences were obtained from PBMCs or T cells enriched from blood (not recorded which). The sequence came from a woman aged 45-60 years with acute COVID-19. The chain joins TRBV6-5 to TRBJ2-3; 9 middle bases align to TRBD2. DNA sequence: TGTGCCATCTCTAGCGGGGTTACAGATACGCAGTATTTT. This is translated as CAISSGVTDTQYF.